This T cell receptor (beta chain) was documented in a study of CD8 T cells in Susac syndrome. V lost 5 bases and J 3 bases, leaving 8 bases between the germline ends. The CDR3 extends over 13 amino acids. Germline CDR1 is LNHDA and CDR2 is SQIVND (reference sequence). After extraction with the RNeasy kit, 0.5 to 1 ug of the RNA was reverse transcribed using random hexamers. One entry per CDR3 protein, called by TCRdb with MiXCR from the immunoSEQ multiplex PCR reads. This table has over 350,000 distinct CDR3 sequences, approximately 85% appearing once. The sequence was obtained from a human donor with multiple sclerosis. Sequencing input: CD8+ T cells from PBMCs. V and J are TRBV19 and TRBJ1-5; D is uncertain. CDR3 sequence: CASSYSDNQPQHF. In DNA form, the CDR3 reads TGTGCCAGTAGTTACTCGGACAATCAGCCCCAGCATTTT. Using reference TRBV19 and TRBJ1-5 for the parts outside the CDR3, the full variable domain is DGGITQSPKYLFRKEGQNVTLSCEQNLNHDAMYWYRQDPGQGLRLIYYSQIVNDFQKGDIAEGYSVSREKKESFPLTVTSAQKNPTAFYLCASSYSDNQPQHFGDGTRLSIL.